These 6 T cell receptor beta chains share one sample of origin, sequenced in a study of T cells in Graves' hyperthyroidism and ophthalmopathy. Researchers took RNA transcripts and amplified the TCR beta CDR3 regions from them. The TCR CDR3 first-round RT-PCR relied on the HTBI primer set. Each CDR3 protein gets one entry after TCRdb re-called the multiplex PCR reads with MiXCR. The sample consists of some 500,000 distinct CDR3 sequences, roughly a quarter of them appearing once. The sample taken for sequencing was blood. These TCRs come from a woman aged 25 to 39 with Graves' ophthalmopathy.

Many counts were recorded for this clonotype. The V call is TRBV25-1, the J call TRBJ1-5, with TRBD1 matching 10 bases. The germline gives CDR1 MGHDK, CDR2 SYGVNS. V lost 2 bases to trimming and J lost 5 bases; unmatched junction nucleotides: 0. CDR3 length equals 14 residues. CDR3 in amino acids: CASSEGTGDQPQHF. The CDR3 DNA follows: TGTGCCAGCAGTGAAGGGACAGGGGATCAGCCCCAGCATTTT.

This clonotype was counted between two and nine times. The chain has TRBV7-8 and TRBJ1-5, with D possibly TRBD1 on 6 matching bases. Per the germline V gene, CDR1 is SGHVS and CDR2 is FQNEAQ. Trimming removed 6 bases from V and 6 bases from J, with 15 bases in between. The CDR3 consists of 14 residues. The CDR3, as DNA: TGTGCCAGCAGTTCCTACAGGGATAGTCAGCCCCAGCATTTT. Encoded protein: CASSSYRDSQPQHF.

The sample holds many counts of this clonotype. CDR3 nucleotides: TGTGCCAGCAGTGCTGAACAGGCGAGCAATCAGCCCCAGCATTTT. Translated, it gives CASSAEQASNQPQHF. The genes are TRBV6-1 and TRBJ1-5, with D tentatively TRBD1 (5 bases). V dropped 4 bases and J dropped 1 base, with 11 bases sitting between them. Germline V gene lookup returns CDR1 MNHNS and CDR2 SASEGT. The CDR3 is 15 residues long.

The CDR3: CASSQDFTGREQYF. CDR3 DNA: TGTGCCAGCAGCCAAGATTTCACGGGGAGGGAGCAGTACTTC. The gene calls are TRBV3-1 and TRBJ2-7; weak D call: TRBD2 (6 bases). CDR3 length: 14 residues. V lost 0 bases to trimming and J lost 7 bases, with 13 bases between them. Germline assignment: CDR1 LGHDT and CDR2 YNNKEL (reference sequence).

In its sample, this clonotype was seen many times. The CDR3 DNA reads TGCAGTGCTAGAGCACAGGGTAACACTGAAGCTTTCTTT. Its protein is CSARAQGNTEAFF. The rearrangement uses TRBV20-1 and TRBJ1-1, with D perhaps matching TRBD1 (6 bases). The CDR3 has 13 residues. From germline, CDR1 is DFQATT and CDR2 SNEGSKA (reference sequence). V gave up 1 base and J gave up 2 bases, with 8 bases separating them.

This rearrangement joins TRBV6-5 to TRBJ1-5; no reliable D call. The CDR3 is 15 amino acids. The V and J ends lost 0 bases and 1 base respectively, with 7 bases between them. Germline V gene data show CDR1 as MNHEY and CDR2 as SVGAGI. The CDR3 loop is CASSYSKGSNQPQHF. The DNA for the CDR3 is TGTGCCAGCAGTTACTCGAAAGGGAGCAATCAGCCCCAGCATTTT.